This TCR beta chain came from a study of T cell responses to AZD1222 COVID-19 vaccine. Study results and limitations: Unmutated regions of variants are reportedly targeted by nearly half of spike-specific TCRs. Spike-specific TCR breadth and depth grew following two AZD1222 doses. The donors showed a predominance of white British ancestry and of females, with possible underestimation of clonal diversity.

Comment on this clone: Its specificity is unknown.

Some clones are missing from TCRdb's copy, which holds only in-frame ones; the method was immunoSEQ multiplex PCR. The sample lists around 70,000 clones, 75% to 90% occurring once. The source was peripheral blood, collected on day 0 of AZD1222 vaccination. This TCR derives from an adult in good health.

CDR3 in amino acids: CASSLSLAGGLYEQYF. The CDR3 DNA reads TGTGCCAGCAGCTTGAGTCTAGCGGGGGGCCTCTACGAGCAGTACTTC. The chain combines TRBV5-8 with TRBJ2-7, with 11 bases lining up with TRBD2. CDR3 length: 16 residues. From germline, CDR1 is SGHTS and CDR2 YDEGEE. Trimming at V came to 1 base and at J to 3 bases, leaving 6 bases not matched to a gene.